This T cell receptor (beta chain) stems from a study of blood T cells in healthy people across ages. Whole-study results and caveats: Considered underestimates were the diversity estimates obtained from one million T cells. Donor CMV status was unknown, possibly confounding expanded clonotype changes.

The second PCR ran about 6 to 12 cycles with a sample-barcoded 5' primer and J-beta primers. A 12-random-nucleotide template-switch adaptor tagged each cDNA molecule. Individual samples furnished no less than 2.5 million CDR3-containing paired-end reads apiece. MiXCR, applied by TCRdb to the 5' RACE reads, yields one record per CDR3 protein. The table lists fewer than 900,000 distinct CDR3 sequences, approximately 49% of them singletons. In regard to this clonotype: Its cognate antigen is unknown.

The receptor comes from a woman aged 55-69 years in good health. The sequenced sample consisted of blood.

For the CDR3, the DNA is TGTGCCAGCAGCTTTTACAGGGGCGAGCAGTACTTC. Its translation is CASSFYRGEQYF. V is TRBV7-2 and J is TRBJ2-7; TRBD1 matches 7 bases. V lost 3 bases, J lost 6 bases, and 2 bases stayed unmatched. The CDR3 length is 12 residues. The germline CDR1 and CDR2 sequences are SGHTA and FQGNSA.